This T cell receptor beta chain was recorded in a study of siplizumab effects on memory and regulatory T cells. Study overall: Either no drug or siplizumab at around 1 ug/mL was used in mixed lymphocyte reactions that were paired.

A note on this clone: Its matching antigen is unknown.

For 6 days at 37°C, the mixed lymphocyte reaction cells were kept in coculture. Responder PBMCs underwent CFSE labelling, stimulator PBMCs underwent Violet Dye labelling, and both were mixed at 1:1. Overall study findings and caveats: An assignable naive or memory phenotype was lacking in roughly 75-95% of proliferating CD4+ or CD8+ clones. Naive T cells looked more diverse than memory cells and looked like major alloresponse contributors.

The CDR3 consists of 11 residues. Germline V gives CDR1 GTSNPN, CDR2 SVGIG (reference sequence). Trimming took off 2 bases at V and 9 bases at J, with 11 bases between the two ends. Produced via immunoSEQ multiplex PCR; TCRdb's table is partial and in-frame only. This table has 11,000 to 15,000 clones, approximately 49% appearing once. The chain uses TRBV30 and TRBJ2-7; D unclear. Sequencing input: CFSE-low (dividing) CD4+ T cells sorted from an allogeneic mixed lymphocyte reaction. The TCR sequence derives from a human donor in good health; the cells came from an allogeneic mixed lymphocyte reaction. The CDR3 loop reads CAWSSSVGQYF. For the CDR3, the DNA is TGTGCCTGGAGTAGCTCCGTCGGGCAGTACTTC.